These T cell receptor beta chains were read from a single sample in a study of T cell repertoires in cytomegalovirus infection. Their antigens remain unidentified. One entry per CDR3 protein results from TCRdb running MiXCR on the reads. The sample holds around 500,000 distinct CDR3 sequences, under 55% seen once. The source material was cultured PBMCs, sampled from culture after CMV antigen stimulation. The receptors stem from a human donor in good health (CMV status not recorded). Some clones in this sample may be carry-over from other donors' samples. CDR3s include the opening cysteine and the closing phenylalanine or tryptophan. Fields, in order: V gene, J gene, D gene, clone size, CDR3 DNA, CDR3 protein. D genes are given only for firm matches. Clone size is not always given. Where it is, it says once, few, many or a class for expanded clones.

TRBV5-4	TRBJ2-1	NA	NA	TGTGCCAGCAGCCCCCAGGGCGGGTTCACGGATGAGCAGTTCTTC	CASSPQGGFTDEQFF
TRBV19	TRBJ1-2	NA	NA	TGTGCCAGTAGTATACCAGGAACGGGAAACTATGGCTACACCTTC	CASSIPGTGNYGYTF
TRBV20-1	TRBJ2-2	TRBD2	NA	TGCAGTGCTAGAAAGAGCGGGAGGTACACCGGGGAGCTGTTTTTT	CSARKSGRYTGELFF
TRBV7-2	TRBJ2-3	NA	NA	TGTGCCAGCAGGGTCCAGGGCACAGATACGCAGTATTTT	CASRVQGTDTQYF
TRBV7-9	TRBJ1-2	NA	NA	TGTGCCAGCAGCTTAGGTGGCAGCTCCGGCGGGGGAAACTATGGCTACACCTTC	CASSLGGSSGGGNYGYTF
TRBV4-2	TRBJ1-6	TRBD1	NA	TGTGCCAGCAGCCAAGAACAGGGGGAAGCACCCCTCCACTTT	CASSQEQGEAPLHF
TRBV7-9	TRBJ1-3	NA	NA	TGTGCCAGCAGCCCCTCGGTGGTAAACACCATATATTTT	CASSPSVVNTIYF
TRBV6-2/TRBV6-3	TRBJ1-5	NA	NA	TGTGCCAGCAGTTACTCTCGGGTAATTGAGCCCCAGCATTTT	CASSYSRVIEPQHF
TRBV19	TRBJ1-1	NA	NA	TGTGCCAGTAGTATACAGTTCATGAACACTGAAGCTTTCTTT	CASSIQFMNTEAFF
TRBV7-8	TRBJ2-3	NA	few	TGTGCCAGCACCAACCCTTGGGACCTTTTGGATACGCAGTATTTT	CASTNPWDLLDTQYF
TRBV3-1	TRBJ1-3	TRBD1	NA	TGTGCCAGCAGCCATGGGGACAGGGGCGGCCACACCATATATTTT	CASSHGDRGGHTIYF
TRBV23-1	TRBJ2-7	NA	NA	TGCGCCAGCAGCCTCTACCGGGTGACCTCCTACGAGCAGTACTTC	CASSLYRVTSYEQYF
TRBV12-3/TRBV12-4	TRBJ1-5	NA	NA	TGTGCCAGCAGTTCATTCCGCAGCCCCCAGCATTTT	CASSSFRSPQHF
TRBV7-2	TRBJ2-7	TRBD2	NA	TGTGCCAGCAGCTTAGGGGCTAGCGGGGGACACTACGAGCAGTACTTC	CASSLGASGGHYEQYF
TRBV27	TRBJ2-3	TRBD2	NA	TGTGCCAGCAGTATCTTACAACCGGGACTAGCCTCAGATACGCAGTATTTT	CASSILQPGLASDTQYF
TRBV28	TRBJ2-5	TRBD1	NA	TGTGCCAGCAGGCCGACAGGGCCGCCTCAAGAGACCCAGTACTTC	CASRPTGPPQETQYF
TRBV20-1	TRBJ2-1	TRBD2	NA	TGCAGTGCTCCCCGGACTAGCGGGAGGCACCCCTACAATGAGCAGTTCTTC	CSAPRTSGRHPYNEQFF
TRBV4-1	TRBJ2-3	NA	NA	TGCGCCAGCAGCCACCACTCGACAGGCGTGAAGGGCACAGATACGCAGTATTTT	CASSHHSTGVKGTDTQYF
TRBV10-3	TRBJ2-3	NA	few	TGTGCCATCAGACATTCTAAGGGATCCCAAAACACAGATACGCAGTATTTT	CAIRHSKGSQNTDTQYF
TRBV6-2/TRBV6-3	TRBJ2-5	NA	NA	TGTGCCAGCAGCCCCACTCTTAGCATCCAAGAGACCCAGTACTTC	CASSPTLSIQETQYF
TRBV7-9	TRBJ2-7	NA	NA	TGTGCCAGCAGCCCCACCGGGGGACAGACCTACGAGCAGTACTTC	CASSPTGGQTYEQYF
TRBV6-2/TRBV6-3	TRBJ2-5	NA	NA	TGTGCCAGCAGCTGGGGGCACTCCCAAGAGACCCAGTACTTC	CASSWGHSQETQYF
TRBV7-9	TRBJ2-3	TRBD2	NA	TGTGCCAGCAGCTCTAGCGGAGTCACAGATACGCAGTATTTT	CASSSSGVTDTQYF
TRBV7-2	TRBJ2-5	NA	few	TGTGCCAGCAGCTTAGCGTTTGGGGAAGAGACCCAGTACTTC	CASSLAFGEETQYF
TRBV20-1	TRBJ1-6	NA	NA	TGCAGTGCTACCCGGGACTTAACGCGGAATAATTCACCCCTCCACTTT	CSATRDLTRNNSPLHF
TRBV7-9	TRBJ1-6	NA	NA	TGTGCCAGCAGCGCGGAGGATGGATCACCCCTCCACTTT	CASSAEDGSPLHF
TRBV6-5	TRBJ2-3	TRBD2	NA	TGTGCCAGCAGTTACTCGACTAGCGGGAGAGATACGCAGTATTTT	CASSYSTSGRDTQYF
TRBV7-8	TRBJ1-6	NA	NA	TGTGCCAGCAGCTTAGCTGTCTCCGGCTCACCCCTCCACTTT	CASSLAVSGSPLHF
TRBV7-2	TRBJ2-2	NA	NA	TGTGCCAGCAGCCTTGTCGCGGGCACCGGGGAGCTGTTTTTT	CASSLVAGTGELFF
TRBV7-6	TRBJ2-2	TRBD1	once	TGTGCCAGCAGCTACCGGGACAGGGAGGCCGGGGAGCTGTTTTTT	CASSYRDREAGELFF
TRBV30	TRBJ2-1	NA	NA	TGTGCCTGGAGTACGGGAATTGCCAATGAGCAGTTCTTC	CAWSTGIANEQFF
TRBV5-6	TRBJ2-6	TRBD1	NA	TGTGCCAGCAGCGAACCCCCCTACAGGGGTCTGAGGGCCAACGTCCTGACTTTC	CASSEPPYRGLRANVLTF
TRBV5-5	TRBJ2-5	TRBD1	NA	TGTGCCAGCAGCCCAGGGACAGGGAATTACCAAGAGACCCAGTACTTC	CASSPGTGNYQETQYF
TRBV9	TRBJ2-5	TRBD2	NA	TGTGCCAGCAGCGTAGGAGGACTAGACCAAGAGACCCAGTACTTC	CASSVGGLDQETQYF
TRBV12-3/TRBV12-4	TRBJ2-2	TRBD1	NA	TGTGCCAGCAGTGACCGGACAGGGCGATCCGGGGAGCTGTTTTTT	CASSDRTGRSGELFF
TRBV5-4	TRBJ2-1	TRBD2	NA	TGTGCCAGCAGCCCGAACCTAGCGGAGTCCTACAATGAGCAGTTCTTC	CASSPNLAESYNEQFF
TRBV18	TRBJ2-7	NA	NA	TGTGCCAGCTCACCCGACTCAAGGGCCTTTTGGGAGCAGTACTTC	CASSPDSRAFWEQYF
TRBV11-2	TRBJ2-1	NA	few	TGTGCCAGCAGCTTTTATAGCAATGAGCAGTTCTTC	CASSFYSNEQFF
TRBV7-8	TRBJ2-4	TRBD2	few	TGTGCCAGCAGCCCCCGGACTAGCCAAGGGGGGATTCAGTACTTC	CASSPRTSQGGIQYF
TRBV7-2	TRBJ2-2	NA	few	TGTGCCAGCAGCTCCGCCACTAGGCGGAACACCGGGGAGCTGTTTTTT	CASSSATRRNTGELFF
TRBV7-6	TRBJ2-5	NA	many	TGTGCCAGCAGCTTAGGCAATATTCGAAACCAAGAGACCCAGTACTTC	CASSLGNIRNQETQYF
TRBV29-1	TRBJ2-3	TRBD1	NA	TGCAGCGTTGCGAGGACAGGGGGGACAGATACGCAGTATTTT	CSVARTGGTDTQYF
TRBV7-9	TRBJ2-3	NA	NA	TGTGCCAGCACCCCGGGGCGGACTAGCACAGATACGCAGTATTTT	CASTPGRTSTDTQYF
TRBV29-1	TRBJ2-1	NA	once	TGCCCATTGAAGAGACTAGTCGTGAATGAGCAGTTCTTC	CPLKRLVVNEQFF
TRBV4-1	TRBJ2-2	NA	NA	TGCGCCAGCAGCCAAGTTCAAGGGGTGACCGGGGAGCTGTTTTTT	CASSQVQGVTGELFF
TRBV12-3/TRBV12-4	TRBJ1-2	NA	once	TGTGCCAGCAGTTACCCCGGGACGGCGCATTATGGCTACACCTTC	CASSYPGTAHYGYTF
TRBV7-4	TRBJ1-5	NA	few	TGTGCCAGCAGCTCACAGGGAGCGGTGCAGCCCCAGCATTTT	CASSSQGAVQPQHF
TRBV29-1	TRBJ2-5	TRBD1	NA	TGCAGCGTTGGGACAGGTGGAGAGACCCAGTACTTC	CSVGTGGETQYF
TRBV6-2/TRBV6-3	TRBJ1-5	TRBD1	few	TGTGCCAGCAGGCCCGGGACAGGGTATCCTCAGCCCCAGCATTTT	CASRPGTGYPQPQHF
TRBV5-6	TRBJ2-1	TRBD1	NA	TGTGCCAGCAGGCCGAGACAGGGGCGCTCCTACAATGAGCAGTTCTTC	CASRPRQGRSYNEQFF
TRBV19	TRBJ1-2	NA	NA	TGTGCCAGTAGTATAGATGGGACGGACTATGGCTACACCTTC	CASSIDGTDYGYTF
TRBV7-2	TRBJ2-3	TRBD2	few	TGTGCCAGCAGCTTACAATTTCGGTTTCTAGCGGGGGAGACCACAGATACGCAGTATTTT	CASSLQFRFLAGETTDTQYF
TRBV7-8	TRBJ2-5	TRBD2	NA	TGTGCCAGCAGCTTAGAACTAGCGGGAGTTACAGAGACCCAGTACTTC	CASSLELAGVTETQYF